A selection of T cell receptor beta chains follows, all from one sample in a study of blood T cell repertoires in COVID-19. Generated by immunoSEQ multiplex PCR, the TCRdb table keeps only in-frame clones and is missing some. The data show around 50,000 clones, with roughly 88% seen just once and roughly 3% held by the top ten. Sequenced material: peripheral blood. The receptor source for this set is a human donor in a cohort sampled during active COVID-19. Both conserved end residues are part of each CDR3. Each record gives: V gene, J gene, D gene, clone size, CDR3 DNA, CDR3 protein. A D gene is named only where the DNA matches it firmly. Clone size, where shown, is once, few, many, or a class for clones that have expanded.

TRBV5-1,TRBJ2-1,.,.,TGCGCCAGCACCCCGGGTCCTCCTTCGGATGAGCAGTTCTTC,CASTPGPPSDEQFF
TRBV18,TRBJ2-1,TRBD2,few,TGTGCCAGCTCACTCAATTCCGGGACTAGCGGGAACCCCGGGCAGTTCTTC,CASSLNSGTSGNPGQFF
TRBV3-1/TRBV3-2,TRBJ2-7,TRBD2,.,TGTGCCAGCAGCCAGCGGGACTATCAACACGAGCAGTACTTC,CASSQRDYQHEQYF
TRBV5-1,TRBJ1-2,TRBD1,.,TGCGCCAGCAGCCCCTGGGGGGACAGGGGGCCCTATGGCTACACCTTC,CASSPWGDRGPYGYTF
TRBV20-1,TRBJ1-2,TRBD1,.,TGCAGTGCTAGTGCCGGGACAGGCTATGGCTACACCTTC,CSASAGTGYGYTF
TRBV6-5,TRBJ1-2,.,.,TGTGCCAGCAGTTACTCTAACAGGGCCTTAAACTATGGCTACACCTTC,CASSYSNRALNYGYTF
TRBV5-1,TRBJ1-6,TRBD1,.,TGCGCCAGCAGCATACAGGGGGAGTCACCCCTCCACTTT,CASSIQGESPLHF
TRBV4-2,TRBJ2-3,TRBD1,.,TGTGCCAGCAGCCAAGATCCGACAGGGAGCACAGATACGCAGTATTTT,CASSQDPTGSTDTQYF
TRBV28,TRBJ2-1,.,.,TGTGCCAGCAGTTTAGGGGGGAACAACAATGAGCAGTTCTTC,CASSLGGNNNEQFF
TRBV19,TRBJ2-7,TRBD1,.,TGTGCCAGTAGGATGAACAGGGGGTCCTACGAGCAGTACTTC,CASRMNRGSYEQYF
TRBV27,TRBJ1-4,.,.,TGTGCCAGCAGTCTTGTAGCCGGCCCAACTAATGAAAAACTGTTTTTT,CASSLVAGPTNEKLFF
TRBV4-1,TRBJ2-2,TRBD2,once,TGCGCCAGCAGATCGGCAGGTAGCGGGAGTGTGACCGGGGAGCTGTTTTTT,CASRSAGSGSVTGELFF
TRBV27,TRBJ2-5,TRBD2,.,TGTGCCAGCAGTTTTCGCCCGGGACGGGAGGGGCAAGAGACCCAGTACTTC,CASSFRPGREGQETQYF
TRBV5-1,TRBJ2-7,.,few,TGCGCCAGCAGCTTGGGGCCCCGGGGCGAGCAGTACTTC,CASSLGPRGEQYF
TRBV10-3,TRBJ1-1,.,few,TGTGCCATCAGTGTTCGGGGTAGCACTGAAGCTTTCTTT,CAISVRGSTEAFF
TRBV3-1/TRBV3-2,TRBJ1-4,.,once,TGTGCCAGCAGCCAAGAACGGGTGTCTAATGAAAAACTGTTTTTT,CASSQERVSNEKLFF
TRBV6-5,TRBJ2-2,.,.,TGTGCCAGCAGCAGAGGGACCGGGGAGCTGTTTTTT,CASSRGTGELFF
TRBV27,TRBJ2-7,TRBD2,.,TGTGCCAGCGGGACTAGCGGGGCCTACGAGCAGTACTTC,CASGTSGAYEQYF
TRBV28,TRBJ2-3,.,.,TGTGCCAGCAGCGCCCAGGGTAGTGCTAGCACAGATACGCAGTATTTT,CASSAQGSASTDTQYF
TRBV19,TRBJ2-2,.,.,TGTGCCAGTAACGGTGGGCCTGCGAACACCGGGGAGCTGTTTTTT,CASNGGPANTGELFF
TRBV30,TRBJ2-2,.,.,TGTGCCTGGGCTCACGACTGGACCGGGGAGCTGTTTTTT,CAWAHDWTGELFF
TRBV5-1,TRBJ2-2,TRBD1,.,TGCGCCAGCAGCTTGGTGGGGACAGATTCCACCGGGGAGCTGTTTTTT,CASSLVGTDSTGELFF
TRBV11-2,TRBJ2-3,.,once,TGTGCCAGCAGCTTAGCGGGAATCCGCACAGATACGCAGTATTTT,CASSLAGIRTDTQYF
TRBV7-9,TRBJ2-3,TRBD2,.,TGTGCCAGCAGCTTACTAGCGGGAAGCACAGATACGCAGTATTTT,CASSLLAGSTDTQYF
TRBV7-9,TRBJ1-1,.,.,TGTGCCAGCAGCCTGATATCGCAGGAAGCTTTCTTT,CASSLISQEAFF
TRBV11-2,TRBJ2-7,.,.,TGTGCCAGCAGAGCGCTGAGCTCCTACGAGCAGTACTTC,CASRALSSYEQYF
TRBV5-1,TRBJ2-1,.,.,TGCGCCAGCAGCTTAGGTGGGCAGCTGTACAATGAGCAGTTCTTC,CASSLGGQLYNEQFF
TRBV15,TRBJ1-5,.,.,TGTGCCACCAGCAGAACCATGGGCCGCAATCAGCCCCAGCATTTT,CATSRTMGRNQPQHF
TRBV2,TRBJ1-1,.,.,TGTGCCAGCAGTTCTTTCGGAGGGACTGAAGCTTTCTTT,CASSSFGGTEAFF
TRBV5-4,TRBJ2-3,.,.,TGTGCCAGCAGCAACACAGGAGATACGCAGTATTTT,CASSNTGDTQYF
TRBV28,TRBJ1-2,.,.,TGTGCCAGCAGGGAGACAGAGGTCTATGGCTACACCTTC,CASRETEVYGYTF
TRBV3-1/TRBV3-2,TRBJ1-1,.,.,TGTGCCAGCAGCCAATCGGACATGAACACTGAAGCTTTCTTT,CASSQSDMNTEAFF
TRBV2,TRBJ1-3,TRBD1,.,TGTGCCAGCAGTACAGGGGTAGTAGGAAACACCATATATTTT,CASSTGVVGNTIYF
TRBV3-1/TRBV3-2,TRBJ2-7,TRBD1,.,TGTGCCAGCAGCCAGCTAAATACAGGGGGCGCTTCCCAGCAGTACTTC,CASSQLNTGGASQQYF
TRBV27,TRBJ2-2,TRBD2,once,TGTGCCAGCAGTTTAGAAGGACTAGCACCCACCGGGGAGCTGTTTTTT,CASSLEGLAPTGELFF
TRBV4-1,TRBJ2-1,.,.,TGCGCCAGCAGCCAAGCACCCCCTGGGGCGGGAACATACAATGAGCAGTTCTTC,CASSQAPPGAGTYNEQFF
TRBV20-1,TRBJ2-3,TRBD2,.,TGCAGTGCTAGTGAGGCCGCGGGAGTAGCCGGGACAGATACGCAGTATTTT,CSASEAAGVAGTDTQYF
TRBV24-1,TRBJ2-1,.,.,TGTGCCACCAGCAGTTACAATGAGCAGTTCTTC,CATSSYNEQFF
TRBV15,TRBJ2-1,.,.,TGTGCCACCAGCAGAGATCAGGTAGTATTCCCCAATGAGCAGTTCTTC,CATSRDQVVFPNEQFF
TRBV19,TRBJ1-4,.,.,TGTGCCAGTAGTTCAACAGGTTCCCGTAATGAAAAACTGTTTTTT,CASSSTGSRNEKLFF
TRBV5-6,TRBJ2-5,TRBD1,.,TGTGCCAGCAGCTTGTTAAGTATGGGACAGGGTTGGGAGACCCAGTACTTC,CASSLLSMGQGWETQYF
TRBV7-2,TRBJ1-2,.,few,TGTGCCAGCAGCTTAGCGAGCGCTGGCGGCTACACCTTC,CASSLASAGGYTF
TRBV14,TRBJ2-7,.,.,TGTGCCAGCAGCCAGCGGGTAGGGTCCTACGAGCAGTACTTC,CASSQRVGSYEQYF
TRBV12-3/TRBV12-4,TRBJ1-1,.,.,TGTGCCAGCAGTTTAATGAGCCTTCATGAAGCTTTCTTT,CASSLMSLHEAFF
TRBV28,TRBJ2-3,TRBD1,.,TGTGCCAGCAGTCCATCGACAGGGGCACTGAATACGCAGTATTTT,CASSPSTGALNTQYF
TRBV19,TRBJ1-5,.,few,TGTGCCAGTAGCCGGGAGTTTGGGGTTTCTTATTTTGCTCAGCCCCAGCATTTT,CASSREFGVSYFAQPQHF
TRBV7-9,TRBJ2-6,.,.,TGTGCCAGCAGCCCGGGTAGCTCTGGGGCCAACGTCCTGACTTTC,CASSPGSSGANVLTF
TRBV5-1,TRBJ1-4,.,.,TGCGCCAGCAGCTTGGCTAGGGAGGGGGAAAAACTGTTTTTT,CASSLAREGEKLFF